This TCR beta chain appears in the sequencing data of a study of blood T cell repertoires in COVID-19 (dated by TCRdb to 2020 to 2022). In the study overall: The collaborator samples originated in the United States, Italy and Spain and spanned the acute and convalescent phases of COVID-19. The sample metadata nearly always contained a de-identified subject ID, COVID-19 status, age in years and sex. Where available, HLA class I and class II types were taken from metadata supplied by the sample provider and were not determined by assay-based typing. Samples were obtained from the ongoing ImmuneRACE study (first 160 participants) and from 1,254 subjects provided by 6 global collaborators. A freely available public database, intended as a resource for researchers studying the immune response to SARS-CoV-2, is where the repertoires were released. Subjects who had been exposed to COVID-19, were actively infected with it, or had recovered from it provided the deeply sampled blood TCRbeta repertoires that made up the dataset. The material from the prospective study consisted of cDNA or gDNA derived from T cells, B-cell-depleted T cells, or PBMCs. The paper's findings and limits, for the study overall: Clinical and demographic metadata were provided uncurated, with the amount varying by source and participant.

Whole blood was collected in K2EDTA tubes by collaborating institutions according to the institutions' own protocols. For TCRbeta analysis, collaborator samples were shipped as frozen whole blood, as isolated PBMCs, or as DNA extracted from either sample type. The immunoSEQ Assay, a bias-controlled multiplex PCR, was used to amplify TCRbeta CDR3 regions from genomic DNA. On the study's bioinformatics: The number of nucleated cells in each sample was estimated by amplification of reference gene primers within the assay. Sequence reads were collapsed and filtered to measure the absolute abundance of every unique TCRbeta CDR3 rearrangement. For each sample, productive Simpson clonality was calculated by taking the square root of Simpson's diversity index across productive rearrangements. Drawn from immuneACCESS, this table holds only the in-frame rearrangements with V and J called that TCRdb kept. Clones are partly lost; checked studies trace under half to an unresolved V gene and leave the rest unexplained. The V and J calls and clone size come from that table; D and trimming were worked out from the DNA. In this sample the table shows over 200,000 clones, over 75% of which occur a single time. The ten most abundant clones make up over 1.5% of the sample.

The germline V and J ends show losses of 6 bases and 5 bases respectively, and no gene match explains 18 bases of the junction. The germline V gene encodes CDR1 SGHTA and CDR2 FQGTGA. Taken from cysteine to phenylalanine, the CDR3 has 17 residues. The retained sequence is limited to the CDR3, 51 bases, with the frame set at the first base. As concerns this clone: Its recognized antigen is unknown. No qualities accompany the bases; no much larger clone lies one base away.

The chain employs TRBV7-3 and TRBJ1-1; TRBD1 fits 7 bases in the junction. The source material was peripheral blood. This clonotype was sampled from a man between 35 and 55 years old with active or convalescent COVID-19. The DNA sequence is as follows: TGTGCCAGCAGTCAAAAGAAGGGGGCGCGGGTGTTTACTGAAGCTTTCTTT. This is translated as CASSQKKGARVFTEAFF.